This T cell receptor beta chain was identified in a study of shared clonotypes between healthy human individuals. Study-level points and caveats: Only a few donors were included, so the genetic and exposure-history diversity represented was limited. Sample collection involved blood only; tissue repertoires are likely different.

Investigators spread the genomic DNA of each subset evenly over several immunoSEQ plates. As originally analysed: Filtering differed since immunoSEQ provided only junctions, with no quality scores. Sequenced by immunoSEQ multiplex PCR; TCRdb stores in-frame clones only, minus some. For V, J and clone size, that table is used; D and trimming come from the DNA. Of about 490,000 clones in the sample, around 80% were seen once. This CDR3 has 15 residues. Deletions cut 7 bases from V and 2 bases from J, with 16 bases between. Germline lookup yields CDR1 MDHEN and CDR2 SYDVKM. In the case of this clone: Its antigen is unknown.

The rearrangement uses TRBV28 and TRBJ2-3, with D possibly TRBD1 on 5 matching bases. This sequence originates from a woman in her thirties or forties in good health. Some clones in this sample may be carry-over from other donors' samples. What was sequenced was PBMCs. The CDR3 sequence is CASTVGQGYTDTQYF. The CDR3 nucleotides are TGTGCCAGCACCGTGGGGCAGGGCTACACAGATACGCAGTATTTT.